This T cell receptor beta chain came from a study of T cell repertoires in ileal Crohn's disease. For the study at large: Postoperative therapy was given to about half: about ten thiopurines, about 19 anti-TNF agents. Findings of the study overall: High-frequency clones were more common in sorted CD8 than CD4 cells. Endoscopic recurrence occurred in every patient whose clonality exceeded 26.8%.

As to time point: inflamed ileum from the surgical specimen. Eligibility required adulthood, ileal or ileocolonic Crohn's disease and indicated ileocolonic resection. V lost 1 base to trimming and J lost 7 bases; unmatched junction nucleotides: 6. Germline V gene sequence: CDR1 LGHNT, CDR2 FRNRAP. The CDR3 totals 16 residues. Sequenced by immunoSEQ multiplex PCR; TCRdb stores in-frame clones only, minus some. The sample holds approximately 15,000 clones, 75% to 80% seen once. In the case of this clone: The antigen is unknown.

The chain employs TRBV12-5 and TRBJ1-6, with TRBD1 matching 8 bases. This receptor was taken from an adult with Crohn's disease. Sequenced: ileal tissue. CDR3 residues: CASGLANRGSNSPLHF. DNA for the CDR3: TGTGCTAGTGGTTTGGCCAACAGGGGGTCAAATTCACCCCTCCACTTT.